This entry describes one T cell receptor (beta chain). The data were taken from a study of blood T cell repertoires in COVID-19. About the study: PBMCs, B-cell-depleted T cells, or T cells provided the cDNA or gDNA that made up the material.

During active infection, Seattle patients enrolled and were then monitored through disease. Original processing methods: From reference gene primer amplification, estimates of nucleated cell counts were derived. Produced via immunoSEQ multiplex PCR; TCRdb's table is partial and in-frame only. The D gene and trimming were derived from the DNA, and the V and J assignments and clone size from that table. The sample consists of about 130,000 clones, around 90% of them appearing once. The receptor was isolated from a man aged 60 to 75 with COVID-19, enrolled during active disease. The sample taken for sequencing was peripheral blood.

CDR3 sequence: CASSIMVAHRYEQYF. CDR3 nucleotide sequence: TGTGCCAGTAGTATAATGGTAGCGCATCGCTACGAGCAGTACTTC. The chain links TRBV19 to TRBJ2-7; D is perhaps TRBD2 (5 bases). Germline values: CDR1 LNHDA, CDR2 SQIVND (reference sequence). The length of the CDR3 is 15 residues. The germline V and J ends were trimmed by 2 bases and 3 bases, with 14 bases remaining between them.